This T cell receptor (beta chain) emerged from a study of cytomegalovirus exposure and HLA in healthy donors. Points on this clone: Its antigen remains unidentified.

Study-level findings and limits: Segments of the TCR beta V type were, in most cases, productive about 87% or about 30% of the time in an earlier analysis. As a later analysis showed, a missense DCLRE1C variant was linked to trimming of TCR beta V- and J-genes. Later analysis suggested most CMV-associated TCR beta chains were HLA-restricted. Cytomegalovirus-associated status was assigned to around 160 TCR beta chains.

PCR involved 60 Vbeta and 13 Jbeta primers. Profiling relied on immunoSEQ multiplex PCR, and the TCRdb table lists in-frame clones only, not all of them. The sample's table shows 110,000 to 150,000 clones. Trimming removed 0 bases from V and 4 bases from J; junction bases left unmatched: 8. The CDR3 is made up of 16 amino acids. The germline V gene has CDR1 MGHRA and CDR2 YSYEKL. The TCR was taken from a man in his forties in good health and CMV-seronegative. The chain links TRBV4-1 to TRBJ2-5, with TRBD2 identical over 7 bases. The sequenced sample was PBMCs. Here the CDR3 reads CASSQDPPGLGETQYF. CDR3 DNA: TGCGCCAGCAGCCAAGATCCCCCCGGACTAGGAGAGACCCAGTACTTC.